The 28 T cell receptor beta chains listed next were all sequenced from one sample in a study of CD8+CD57+ T cells in acquired aplastic anemia. Patients who underwent sequencing had shown CD8+CD57+ cell expansion by flow cytometry. Genomic DNA, serving as template, underwent TCR beta VDJ and CDR3 profiling. MiXCR, applied by TCRdb to the reads, yields one record per CDR3 protein. The data contain under 350,000 distinct CDR3 sequences, around three fifths of them singletons. Sample: sorted CD4+, CD8+, or CD8+CD57+ T cells (not recorded which) from PBMCs. The receptors come from a human donor with aplastic anemia.

This chain joins TRBV20-1 and TRBJ1-5; 10 nucleotides align to TRBD1. The V gene end was trimmed by 0 bases and the J gene end by 5 bases; junction bases not matched to a gene: 4. The CDR3 runs 15 residues. CDR1 is DFQATT, CDR2 SNEGSKA, per germline (reference sequence). The chain's CDR3 is CSAREGTGVYQPQHF. The CDR3 DNA sequence: TGCAGTGCTAGAGAAGGGACAGGGGTGTATCAGCCCCAGCATTTT.

V gene TRBV5-4 combines with J gene TRBJ2-3, with TRBD1 matching over 7 bases. Looked up from germline, CDR1 is SGHNT and CDR2 is YYREEE (reference sequence). V was pared by 4 bases and J by 4 bases, with 6 bases of the junction left unmatched. The CDR3 totals 14 residues. The CDR3 coding sequence is TGTGCCAGCAGCCAGACAGGGAAAGCAGATACGCAGTATTTT. Amino acid sequence: CASSQTGKADTQYF.

V gene TRBV7-2 combines with J gene TRBJ2-3; 7 bases are shared with TRBD1. Germline CDR1 reads SGHTA; CDR2 reads FQGNSA. The CDR3 covers 13 residues. V shed 10 bases and J 3 bases; nucleotides not matched to a gene: 7. The CDR3 region is CAIAKGATDTQYF. The CDR3 DNA is TGTGCCATAGCGAAGGGGGCAACAGATACGCAGTATTTT.

The table lists this clonotype with many counts. This chain joins TRBV6-5 and TRBJ2-7; a possible D gene is TRBD2 (7 bases). Germline loops: CDR1 MNHEY, CDR2 SVGAGI. The CDR3 loop spans 14 amino acids. Trimming removed 2 bases from V and 9 bases from J, with 17 bases in between. CDR3 DNA sequence: TGTGCCAGCAGTTACACGGGGGGCCTTTCGAGGCAGTACTTC. It encodes CASSYTGGLSRQYF.

This clonotype occurred many times. The chain combines TRBV4-2 with TRBJ2-7, with 12 bases fitting TRBD2. The CDR3 extends over 18 amino acids. The V segment lost 2 bases and the J segment 2 bases; nucleotides outside the gene matches: 10. Germline V gives CDR1 LGHNA, CDR2 YNFKEQ. In nucleotides, the CDR3 is TGTGCCAGCAGCCAACGTCTAGCGGGGGGGGTGAGGACCTACGAGCAGTACTTC. Translating it yields CASSQRLAGGVRTYEQYF.

As for this clonotype: The junction does not match germline at one end; this may be a read error. The rearrangement links TRBV5-1 to TRBJ2-3; 7 bases align to TRBD1. The V gene's germline CDR1 is SGHRS and CDR2 YFSETQ. This CDR3 spans 15 amino acids. The CDR3: CASSETGVVTDTQYF. The CDR3 coding sequence is TGTGCCAGCAGTGAAACAGGGGTTGTAACAGATACGCAGTATTTT.

This chain uses TRBV29-1 with TRBJ2-7; D perhaps matches TRBD2 (5 bases). Germline V lookup: CDR1 SQVTM, CDR2 ANQGSEA. CDR3 size: 13 residues. The CDR3 spells CSALNPGTYEQYF. The CDR3 region has the DNA TGCAGTGCTTTGAACCCGGGGACCTACGAGCAGTACTTC.

Of note for this clonotype: A much larger clone lies one base from this, so it may be a read error. The chain links TRBV27 to TRBJ1-2; the D is unclear. The length of the CDR3 is 13 residues. Germline CDR1 and CDR2: MNHEY and SMNVEV (reference sequence). Trimming removed 8 bases at V and 0 bases at J, with 10 bases between. The CDR3 DNA reads TGTGCCAGCGGTACAAATGCTAACTATGGCTACACCTTC. Residues: CASGTNANYGYTF.

The chain employs TRBV9 and TRBJ1-4; TRBD1 agrees at 7 bases. CDR1 and CDR2 from the germline V gene are SGDLS and YYNGEE. The CDR3 covers 15 residues. Trimming cost V 3 bases and J 7 bases; bases outside gene matches: 9. The CDR3 spells CASSDRQGVSEKLFF. The CDR3 DNA sequence: TGTGCCAGCAGCGACAGACAGGGAGTTAGTGAAAAACTGTTTTTT.

The table lists this clonotype with many counts. V usage is TRBV7-9 and J usage is TRBJ2-3, with 8 bases identical to TRBD2. V shed 5 bases and J 1 base; nucleotides not matched to a gene: 2. The length of the CDR3 is 14 residues. From germline, CDR1 is SEHNR and CDR2 FQNEAQ (reference sequence). CDR3 protein: CASSLRGGTDTQYF. CDR3 bases: TGTGCCAGCAGCCTGCGGGGGGGCACAGATACGCAGTATTTT.

Of note for this clonotype: This may be a read error, as it is one base from a much larger clone. The chain has TRBV4-1 and TRBJ2-4; tentative D call: TRBD1 (5 bases). Germline CDR1 reads MGHRA; CDR2 reads YSYEKL. CDR3 size: 13 residues. The CDR3 DNA reads TGCGCCAGCAGCCAAGAAACAGGCGGCATTCGGTACTTC. It encodes CASSQETGGIRYF.

V is TRBV12-3 or TRBV12-4 and J is TRBJ2-1; either TRBD1 or TRBD2 may supply D (5 bases each). The CDR3 length is 14 residues. Trimming removed 5 bases at V and 5 bases at J, with 13 bases between. CDR3 sequence (DNA): TGTGCCAGCAGTGCGACGGGGCCCAACAATGAGCAGTTCTTC. Translated: CASSATGPNNEQFF.

V is TRBV10-2 and J is TRBJ1-1; D call uncertain. The CDR3 is 14 residues long. Germline-derived CDR1 and CDR2 are WSHSY and SAAADI. Trimming removed 8 bases from V and 1 base from J, with 14 bases in between. CDR3 sequence reads: CASAFGETNTEAFF. In nucleotides, the CDR3 is TGCGCCAGCGCCTTTGGGGAAACGAACACTGAAGCTTTCTTT.

This clonotype came up a few times. The chain joins TRBV7-3 to TRBJ2-5; D could derive from TRBD1 or TRBD2 (5 bases each). CDR3 length: 13 amino acids. CDR1 is SGHTA and CDR2 is FQGTGA in the germline V gene. V was clipped by 3 bases and J by 5 bases, with 10 bases between them. CDR3 protein: CASSFQGEETQYF. In DNA form, the CDR3 reads TGTGCCAGCAGCTTCCAGGGAGAGGAGACCCAGTACTTC.

This clonotype appeared once. The chain has TRBV19 and TRBJ1-6, with D perhaps matching TRBD1 (6 bases). V dropped 6 bases and J dropped 12 bases, with 15 bases sitting between them. Germline CDR1 reads LNHDA; CDR2 reads SQIVND (reference sequence). The CDR3 is made up of 13 amino acids. CDR3 in DNA: TGTGCCAGTAGCGGCAGGGGTGGATTACCCCTCCACTTT. Translation gives CASSGRGGLPLHF.

As regards this clonotype: At one end the junction does not follow the germline gene, possibly because of a read error. This chain joins TRBV25-1 and TRBJ1-4, with D possibly being TRBD1 (5 bases). The CDR3 runs to 15 residues. Germline CDR1 is MGHDK and CDR2 is SYGVNS. CDR3 region: CASSEMTETNEKLFF. The CDR3 DNA reads as TGTGCCAGCAGTGAGATGACAGAGACTAATGAAAAACTGTTTTTC.

This chain uses TRBV19 with TRBJ1-1; 8 positions match TRBD1. The CDR3 is made up of 15 amino acids. CDR1 and CDR2 from the germline V gene are LNHDA and SQIVND (reference sequence). V was pared by 5 bases and J by 1 base, with 6 bases of the junction left unmatched. The CDR3 loop reads CASSVDRVPNTEAFF. The CDR3, as DNA: TGTGCCAGTAGTGTGGACAGGGTACCGAACACTGAAGCTTTCTTT.

This sequence joins TRBV7-3 and TRBJ2-1; the D is unclear. The CDR3 spans 13 residues. Trimming took 4 bases from V and 5 from J, leaving 9 bases between them. Germline assignment: CDR1 SGHTA and CDR2 FQGTGA. The CDR3 sequence: CASSSTQNNEQFF. The CDR3 coding sequence is TGTGCCAGCAGCTCCACCCAGAACAATGAGCAGTTCTTC. The variable domain in full, with the rest retrieved from reference TRBV7-3 and TRBJ2-1, is GAGVSQTPSNKVTEKGKYVELRCDPISGHTALYWYRQSLGQGPEFLIYFQGTGAADDSGLPNDRFFAVRPEGSVSTLKIQRTERGDSAVYLCASSSTQNNEQFFGPGTRLTVL.

This chain links TRBV19 with TRBJ1-5; D remains ambiguous. The germline V gene has CDR1 LNHDA and CDR2 SQIVND (reference sequence). This CDR3 has 13 residues. V lost 4 bases and J 8 bases, leaving 12 bases between the germline ends. The chain's CDR3 is CASSNGLWEPQHF. CDR3 coding DNA: TGTGCCAGTAGTAACGGGCTCTGGGAGCCCCAGCATTTT.

In regard to this clonotype: This may stem from a read error, because a much larger clone lies one nucleotide away. The chain's CDR3 is CASSPRTGDQPQHF. The CDR3 DNA is TGTGCCAGCTCACCAAGGACAGGGGATCAGCCCCAGCATTTT. The chain employs TRBV9 and TRBJ1-5; 9 bases line up with TRBD1. Germline assignment: CDR1 SGDLS and CDR2 YYNGEE. The ends lost 7 bases at V and 5 bases at J; junction bases unmatched: 7. The length of the CDR3 is 14 residues.

This clonotype was seen at least ten times. The chain joins TRBV2 to TRBJ2-1, with D possibly matching TRBD1 (6 bases). Trimming took off 6 bases at V and 10 bases at J, with 13 bases between the two ends. The CDR3 is 12 residues long. In germline, CDR1 is SNHLY, CDR2 FYNNEI. In DNA form, the CDR3 reads TGTGCCAGCAGATCAGGGGTCCGGGAGCAGTTCTTC. Translating it yields CASRSGVREQFF.

This chain connects TRBV10-3 to TRBJ2-2; D unclear. Trimming left V 2 bases short and J 4 bases short, with 2 bases between. Germline CDR1 and CDR2: ENHRY and SYGVKD. This CDR3 is 12 amino acids long. The CDR3 DNA reads as TGTGCCATCAGTGAGACCACCGGGGAGCTGTTTTTT. Protein: CAISETTGELFF.

The rearrangement joins TRBV7-9 to TRBJ2-7; 7 bases map to TRBD1. The V gene end was trimmed by 2 bases and the J gene end by 4 bases; junction bases not matched to a gene: 17. The germline V gene has CDR1 SEHNR and CDR2 FQNEAQ (reference sequence). The CDR3 spans 18 residues. The CDR3 protein is CASSLKGTNRGWSYEQYF. The CDR3 DNA reads TGTGCCAGCAGCTTAAAGGGCACCAACAGGGGTTGGTCATACGAGCAGTACTTC.

V and J are TRBV9 and TRBJ1-3; no reliable D call. The CDR3 totals 16 residues. The germline gives CDR1 SGDLS, CDR2 YYNGEE. With 0 bases removed from V and 2 bases from J, the gap between germline ends came to 12 bases. In nucleotides, the CDR3 is TGTGCCAGCAGCGTAGATCCCAGCCACGCTGGAAACACCATATATTTT. Translation gives CASSVDPSHAGNTIYF.

In regard to this clonotype: Relative to the germline gene, one junction end is altered; a read error may explain this. The gene calls are TRBV7-3 and TRBJ1-1; D is unresolved. The CDR3 covers 16 residues. Germline V gene sequence: CDR1 SGHTA, CDR2 FQGTGA. In DNA form, the CDR3 reads TGCGCCAGCAGCCAAGATTGGGAGACTACCAACACTGAAGCTTTCTTT. This translates into CASSQDWETTNTEAFF.

The chain recombines TRBV7-4 with TRBJ2-5, with TRBD1 identical over 7 bases. V lost 6 bases and J lost 11; bases outside the gene matches: 18. CDR1 and CDR2 from the germline V gene are SGHVT and SQSDAQ. This CDR3 comprises 15 residues. CDR3 nucleotide sequence: TGTGCCAGCAGAAAGGGACAGATAGTTACAGATACGCAGTACTTC. This codes for CASRKGQIVTDTQYF.

Details on this clonotype: A read error may account for a junction end that differs from germline. The CDR3 here is CDSSLTNTEAFF. The CDR3 DNA is TGTGACAGCAGCCTAACGAACACTGAAGCTTTCTTT. This sequence joins TRBV25-1 and TRBJ1-1; D unresolved. Germline V gives CDR1 MGHDK, CDR2 SYGVNS. This CDR3 comprises 12 residues.

This clonotype showed up just a few times. No conserved phenylalanine or tryptophan ends this CDR3, so it is likely a read error. The V call is TRBV3-1, the J call TRBJ2-7; D possibly corresponds to TRBD1 (6 bases). The CDR3 length is 17 residues. Germline CDR1 LGHDT, CDR2 YNNKEL (reference sequence). Trimming stripped 0 bases from V and 6 bases from J, with 21 bases between. CDR3 amino acids: CASSQDLFRGLQGEQYL. The CDR3 DNA sequence: TGTGCCAGCAGCCAAGATCTTTTTAGGGGGTTACAGGGCGAGCAGTACCTC.